What follows are 28 T cell receptor beta chains derived from one specimen sequenced in a study of monozygotic twins with inflammatory bowel disease (dated by TCRdb to about 2019). Library method: 5' RACE. The listed sequencing device is Illumina HiSeq 2500. After reprocessing by TCRdb, each CDR3 protein sequence is one entry, and no DNA is given. This sample's table lists 93,000 or so distinct CDR3 sequences. Roughly 1.8% of the sample goes to the ten largest clones. Source material: blood. The source of these receptors is a human donor with ulcerative colitis or Crohn's disease, or a healthy co-twin of an affected twin (not recorded which).

The chain carries TRBV7-7 and TRBJ2-7. This CDR3 contains 14 residues. CDR1 and CDR2 (germline): SSHAT, FNYEAQ (reference sequence). This chain's CDR3 is CASTITRRDYEQYF.

This chain uses TRBV28 with TRBJ2-2; TCRdb proposes TRBD1, but this gene call is untestable without DNA. CDR1 MDHEN and CDR2 SYDVKM come from the germline V gene. The CDR3 is 17 residues long. The CDR3 reads CASSLTAGTGSTGELFF.

This chain links TRBV5-5 with TRBJ1-6; there is no DNA to check the TCRdb D call of TRBD1. Per germline, CDR1 SGHKS and CDR2 YYEKEE (reference sequence). The CDR3 consists of 17 residues. The CDR3 sequence: CASSLLTSTVPNSPLHF.

The rearrangement uses TRBV7-9 and TRBJ2-2; TCRdb names TRBD1, which stays unverified in the absence of DNA. Germline CDR1 SEHNR, CDR2 FQNEAQ (reference sequence). This CDR3 is built from 14 residues. CDR3 protein: CASRRDRPNGELFF. Full variable domain (outside the CDR3, taken from reference TRBV7-9 and TRBJ2-2): DTGVSQNPRHKITKRGQNVTFRCDPISEHNRLYWYRQTLGQGPEFLTYFQNEAQLEKSRLLSDRFSAERPKGSFSTLEIQRTEQGDSAMYLCASRRDRPNGELFFGEGSRLTVL.

V and J are TRBV19 and TRBJ1-6; TCRdb's D call, TRBD1, is unchecked because there is no DNA. CDR3 length: 13 residues. CDR1 is LNHDA, CDR2 SQIVND, per germline (reference sequence). The CDR3 here is CASNVGINSPLHF.

The chain links TRBV20-1 to TRBJ1-1. The CDR3 runs to 15 residues. Germline lookup yields CDR1 DFQATT and CDR2 SNEGSKA (reference sequence). The CDR3 loop reads CSAARRGPRNTEAFF.

This chain joins TRBV10-2 and TRBJ1-5; with no DNA, the TCRdb D assignment of TRBD1 cannot be verified. Germline CDR1 and CDR2: WSHSY and SAAADI. The CDR3 extends over 15 amino acids. Here the CDR3 reads CASSGDMGFNQPQHF.

This rearrangement joins TRBV5-5 to TRBJ2-1; TCRdb's D gene call, TRBD1, goes unchecked for lack of DNA. This CDR3 has 18 residues. Germline V CDR1 and CDR2: SGHKS, YYEKEE (reference sequence). CDR3 residues: CASSFTVGGVSSYNEQFF.

The J gene is TRBJ2-1, the V gene TRBV7-2. Germline CDR1 reads SGHTA; CDR2 reads FQGNSA. This CDR3 has 11 residues. CDR3 loop: CASSLERELFF.

V gene TRBV7-2 combines with J gene TRBJ2-2. Germline V gene data show CDR1 as SGHTA and CDR2 as FQGNSA. The CDR3 has 14 amino acids. The chain's CDR3 is CASSLARRTGELFF.

This rearrangement joins TRBV5-6 to TRBJ2-6. The CDR3 contains 13 residues. Per germline, CDR1 SGHDT and CDR2 YYEEEE. This CDR3 reads CASSLTGANVLTF.

V gene TRBV11-2 combines with J gene TRBJ2-5; TCRdb names TRBD1, which stays unverified in the absence of DNA. Germline V gives CDR1 SGHAT, CDR2 FQNNGV. This CDR3 region has 15 residues. CDR3 protein: CASSLLRAQRRAQYF.

The rearrangement links TRBV6-1 to TRBJ2-7. Germline CDR1 and CDR2: MNHNS and SASEGT. The CDR3 extends over 15 amino acids. CDR3 sequence reads: CASTTRQTRTYEQYF.

The chain employs TRBV29-1 and TRBJ2-2; TCRdb's D call of TRBD1 is untestable without DNA. Germline V gene sequence: CDR1 SQVTM, CDR2 ANQGSEA. The CDR3 is 14 amino acids. CDR3 protein: CSADPTGAAGELFF.

This rearrangement joins TRBV20-1 to TRBJ2-7; TCRdb calls TRBD1, which cannot be checked without DNA. The germline V gene has CDR1 DFQATT and CDR2 SNEGSKA (reference sequence). This CDR3 is 16 amino acids long. The CDR3 sequence is CSARASGRLRSYEQYF.

The chain links TRBV7-6 to TRBJ1-2; the D gene TCRdb calls, TRBD1, cannot be checked with no DNA. CDR3 length: 16 residues. In germline, CDR1 is SGHVS, CDR2 FNYEAQ. CDR3 in amino acids: CASSLEVAQGEGGYTF.

The chain links TRBV7-3 to TRBJ2-1. The CDR3 length is 12 residues. Germline V CDR1 and CDR2: SGHTA, FQGTGA. The CDR3 is CASSLTENEQFF.

This CDR3 is CASSRIVPLLSGANVLTF. The chain has TRBV11-1 and TRBJ2-6; TCRdb's D gene call, TRBD2, goes unchecked for lack of DNA. Germline loops: CDR1 SGHAT, CDR2 FQDESV (reference sequence). CDR3 size: 18 residues.

CDR3 amino acids: CSAVPSGGPYSYNEQFF. The V and J genes are TRBV20-1 and TRBJ2-1; without DNA, the TCRdb call of TRBD2 cannot be checked. CDR1 is DFQATT, CDR2 SNEGSKA, per germline (reference sequence). The CDR3 has 17 residues.

This chain uses TRBV7-6 with TRBJ1-1. This CDR3 is built from 17 residues. CDR1 is SGHVS and CDR2 is FNYEAQ in the germline V gene. This CDR3 reads CASSPGTARGRNTEAFF. The full variable domain, completed using reference TRBV7-6 and TRBJ1-1, is GAGVSQSPRYKVTKRGQDVALRCDPISGHVSLYWYRQALGQGPEFLTYFNYEAQQDKSGLPNDRFSAERPEGSISTLTIQRTEQRDSAMYRCASSPGTARGRNTEAFFGQGTRLTVV.

The rearrangement uses TRBV19 and TRBJ2-7; without DNA, the TCRdb call of TRBD1 cannot be checked. The CDR3 runs to 13 residues. The germline V gene has CDR1 LNHDA and CDR2 SQIVND (reference sequence). The CDR3 sequence: CASSVTRGNEQYF.

V gene TRBV30 combines with J gene TRBJ2-3; TCRdb's D gene call, TRBD1, goes unchecked for lack of DNA. The CDR3 has 11 residues. CDR1 is GTSNPN, CDR2 SVGIG, per germline (reference sequence). CDR3 region: CAWGQGDTQYF.

The chain couples TRBV29-1 to TRBJ2-3; TCRdb's assignment of TRBD2 cannot be checked, as there is no DNA. This CDR3 comprises 14 residues. Germline CDR1 is SQVTM and CDR2 is ANQGSEA. CDR3 amino acids: CSVGTSGSTATQYF.

This sequence joins TRBV6-2 or TRBV6-3 and TRBJ1-5; TCRdb's assignment of TRBD1 cannot be checked, as there is no DNA. Germline CDR1 and CDR2: MNHEY and SVGEGT. The CDR3 spans 20 residues. CDR3 amino acids: CASSYSPLVRDRWRNQPQHF.

The chain carries TRBV5-1 and TRBJ2-3; TCRdb indicates TRBD2, and absent DNA this call remains unverified. The CDR3 sequence is 16 residues long. Germline V CDR1 and CDR2: SGHRS, YFSETQ. The CDR3 sequence: CASSLGLAGSTDTQYF.

The chain combines TRBV20-1 with TRBJ2-7; TCRdb names TRBD1, which stays unverified in the absence of DNA. The germline gives CDR1 DFQATT, CDR2 SNEGSKA (reference sequence). The CDR3 contains 15 residues. CDR3 region: CSARDTTGSSYEQYF.

The chain carries TRBV11-2 and TRBJ2-4; TCRdb's D call of TRBD2 is untestable without DNA. Germline V lookup: CDR1 SGHAT, CDR2 FQNNGV. The CDR3 runs 16 residues. The chain's CDR3 is CASSLNTGLASDIQYF.

The chain couples TRBV9 to TRBJ2-1; absent DNA, TCRdb's TRBD2 call cannot be checked. CDR3 length equals 16 residues. Germline values: CDR1 SGDLS, CDR2 YYNGEE. The CDR3 spells CASSVAAGGAYNEQFF.